These 31 T cell receptor beta chains share one sample of origin, sequenced in a study of blood T cell repertoires in COVID-19 (TCRdb year 2020). Library prep was done by the immunoSEQ multiplex PCR assay. TCRdb holds this immuneACCESS table with in-frame rearrangements only. Some clones are missing; in checked studies, unresolved V genes explain under half, and the rest has no known cause. The sample records roughly 83,000 clones, approximately 86% of which are singletons. Of the sample, roughly 8% falls within the top ten clones. The material sequenced was peripheral blood. The receptors come from a man at least 80 years old with active or convalescent COVID-19.

The gene calls are TRBV7-9 and TRBJ1-1; 10 positions match TRBD1. CDR3 length: 13 residues. CDR1 is SEHNR and CDR2 is FQNEAQ in the germline V gene (reference sequence). V lost 8 bases and J lost 10; bases outside the gene matches: 10. The chain's CDR3 is CASGLRDRGSAFF. As DNA, the CDR3 is TGTGCCAGCGGCCTCCGGGACAGGGGTTCAGCTTTCTTT.

The V gene is TRBV5-1, the J gene TRBJ2-5; maybe TRBD1 (6 bases). The germline V and J ends were trimmed by 0 bases and 8 bases, with 17 bases remaining between them. The CDR3 is 15 residues long. The germline gives CDR1 SGHRS, CDR2 YFSETQ. CDR3 sequence (DNA): TGCGCCAGCAGCTTGGCCCCTAATGTACAGGGAACCCAGTACTTC. Translating it yields CASSLAPNVQGTQYF.

The V call is TRBV5-1, the J call TRBJ1-5, with 8 bases identical to TRBD1. The CDR3 runs to 13 residues. Trimming at V came to 5 bases and at J to 7 bases, leaving 5 bases not matched to a gene. Germline CDR1 is SGHRS and CDR2 is YFSETQ. The CDR3 bases are TGCGCCAGCAGACAGGGGACAGGCCAGCCCCAGCATTTT. Translation gives CASRQGTGQPQHF. The full variable domain, rest sourced from reference TRBV5-1 and TRBJ1-5, is KAGVTQTPRYLIKTRGQQVTLSCSPISGHRSVSWYQQTPGQGLQFLFEYFSETQRNKGNFPGRFSGRQFSNSRSEMNVSTLELGDSALYLCASRQGTGQPQHFGDGTRLSIL.

V usage is TRBV27 and J usage is TRBJ2-3; D possibly corresponds to TRBD2 (5 bases). This CDR3 region has 14 residues. CDR1 is MNHEY, CDR2 SMNVEV, per germline (reference sequence). Trimming cost V 5 bases and J 4 bases, with 13 bases left between them. The CDR3 DNA reads as TGTGCCAGCAGTAACCTGGAGGTTGCAGATACGCAGTATTTT. Protein: CASSNLEVADTQYF.

The CDR3: CASSMSGGVNEQFF. The CDR3 coding sequence is TGCGCCAGCAGTATGAGCGGGGGGGTCAATGAGCAGTTCTTC. The chain recombines TRBV10-1 with TRBJ2-1, with 10 bases fitting TRBD2. This CDR3 is built from 14 residues. CDR1 and CDR2 from the germline V gene are WNHNN and SYGVQD (reference sequence). V gave up 5 bases and J gave up 6 bases; unmatched junction bases: 4.

This clone was recorded only once. This chain joins TRBV27 and TRBJ2-3; 8 bases are a match to TRBD1. V shed 4 bases, J shed 1 base, and the junction held 4 bases outside the gene matches. CDR3 length: 15 amino acids. Germline assignment: CDR1 MNHEY and CDR2 SMNVEV (reference sequence). CDR3 sequence reads: CASSSRDRRTDTQYF. Written as DNA, the CDR3 is TGTGCCAGCAGTTCCCGGGACAGGCGCACAGATACGCAGTATTTT.

This chain uses TRBV19 with TRBJ2-3; TRBD2 is a possible D gene (5 bases). The V gene lost 3 bases and the J gene lost 3 bases, with 13 bases spanning the gap. This CDR3 contains 15 residues. In germline, CDR1 is LNHDA, CDR2 SQIVND (reference sequence). CDR3 in amino acids: CASSMASQGTDTQYF. The CDR3 bases are TGTGCCAGTAGTATGGCTAGCCAAGGAACAGATACGCAGTATTTT.

V gene TRBV19 combines with J gene TRBJ1-2; no firm D call. Per germline, CDR1 LNHDA and CDR2 SQIVND (reference sequence). The CDR3 consists of 14 residues. V was pared by 1 base and J by 1 base, with 7 bases between. The CDR3 protein is CASSIGRDNYGYTF. The CDR3 DNA is TGTGCCAGTAGTATAGGACGGGATAACTATGGCTACACCTTC.

In this sample, this clone turned up once. The J gene is TRBJ2-6, the V gene TRBV11-3, with TRBD1 matching 10 bases. From germline, CDR1 is SGHNT and CDR2 YENEEA. With V trimmed by 0 bases and J by 2 bases, 7 bases remained unmatched. This CDR3 spans 19 amino acids. CDR3 sequence reads: CASSLDHGTGVTGANVLTF. The CDR3 DNA reads as TGTGCCAGCAGCTTAGATCACGGGACAGGGGTGACTGGGGCCAACGTCCTGACTTTC.

The V gene is TRBV15, the J gene TRBJ2-7, with 9 bases lining up with TRBD2. The CDR3 consists of 16 residues. CDR1 is LNHNV and CDR2 is YYDKDF in the germline V gene (reference sequence). Trimming cost V 1 base and J 2 bases; bases outside gene matches: 6. The CDR3 DNA follows: TGTGCCACCAGCAGAGTTCCAGCGGGGGGCACCTACGAGCAGTACGTC. Translating gives CATSRVPAGGTYEQYV.

The count of this clone is one. This sequence joins TRBV6-4 and TRBJ2-7, with TRBD2 matching 14 bases. CDR1 MRHNA and CDR2 SNTAGT come from the germline V gene. This CDR3 spans 16 amino acids. J lost 4 bases, V lost 6 bases, and 8 bases had no gene match. The DNA for the CDR3 is TGTGCCAGCAGGATAAAGGGACTAGCGGGGGCATACGAGCAGTACGTC. It translates to CASRIKGLAGAYEQYV.

The genes are TRBV21-1 and TRBJ1-1; the table calls TRBD1, which could not be checked here. TRBV21-1 counts as a pseudogene. There are 16 residues in the CDR3. CDR3: CASSSGPGTGVAEAFF. The CDR3 bases are TGTGCCAGCAGCAGCGGACCCGGGACAGGGGTGGCTGAAGCTTTCTTT.

The V gene is TRBV7-2, the J gene TRBJ2-4, with 14 bases identical to TRBD2. Germline assignment: CDR1 SGHTA and CDR2 FQGNSA. Unmatched junction bases numbered 4, after V lost 5 bases and J lost 4 bases. The CDR3 runs to 16 residues. This CDR3 is CASSQTSGGVKNIQYF. The CDR3 nucleotides read TGTGCCAGCAGCCAGACTAGCGGGGGGGTTAAAAACATTCAGTACTTC.

This clone was observed a handful of times. The rearrangement uses TRBV6-1 and TRBJ1-5; 7 nucleotides agree with TRBD1. Germline CDR1 MNHNS, CDR2 SASEGT. The V segment lost 1 base and the J segment 5 bases; nucleotides outside the gene matches: 8. This CDR3 is built from 16 residues. CDR3 sequence: CASSEVETGSDQPQHF. CDR3 DNA: TGTGCCAGCAGTGAAGTAGAGACAGGGTCGGATCAGCCCCAGCATTTT.

The rearrangement joins TRBV15 to TRBJ1-6; tentatively, D is TRBD1 (6 bases). From germline, CDR1 is LNHNV and CDR2 YYDKDF (reference sequence). This CDR3 comprises 15 residues. The V gene lost 3 bases and the J gene lost 5 bases, with 11 bases spanning the gap. The CDR3 loop reads CATSREDSDNSPLHF. The CDR3 nucleotides are TGTGCCACCAGCAGGGAGGACAGCGATAATTCACCCCTCCACTTT.

This chain uses TRBV7-2 with TRBJ1-2; D is unclear. This CDR3 contains 17 residues. V was clipped by 5 bases and J by 2 bases, with 21 bases between them. Germline CDR1 is SGHTA and CDR2 is FQGNSA. The CDR3 protein is CASSVAPGRRTNYGYTF. CDR3 coding DNA: TGTGCCAGCAGCGTCGCCCCGGGTCGGAGGACCAACTATGGCTACACCTTC.

This rearrangement joins TRBV4-1 to TRBJ1-2; D is uncertain. This CDR3 has 15 amino acids. V was shortened by 0 bases and J by 6 bases, with 14 bases between the two germline ends. CDR1 is MGHRA, CDR2 YSYEKL, per germline. The CDR3 sequence is CASSQDVLRADGYTF. CDR3 nucleotide sequence: TGCGCCAGCAGCCAAGATGTTCTGAGGGCTGATGGCTACACCTTC.

The J gene is TRBJ2-5, the V gene TRBV3-1 (or the pseudogene TRBV3-2), with D possibly matching TRBD2 (6 bases). Germline-derived CDR1 and CDR2 are LGHDT and YNNKEL (reference sequence). The CDR3 covers 14 residues. The ends were cut back, 4 bases at V and 3 bases at J, with 12 bases in the middle. CDR3 nucleotides: TGTGCCAGCAGCCCCCGGGAGTTTAAAGAGACCCAGTACTTC. Translating gives CASSPREFKETQYF.

The V and J genes are TRBV9 and TRBJ1-1; D is unclear. V lost 0 bases and J lost 1, with 7 bases in between. CDR3 size: 14 residues. Germline assignment: CDR1 SGDLS and CDR2 YYNGEE. The CDR3 nucleotides are TGTGCCAGCAGCGTAGTTACGGGGAACACTGAAGCTTTCTTT. Its protein is CASSVVTGNTEAFF.

Only one count was recorded for this clone. The chain recombines TRBV6-5 with TRBJ1-2; TRBD1 aligns across 8 bases. The V and J ends lost 0 bases and 4 bases, in that order; junction bases with no gene match: 4. This CDR3 spans 15 amino acids. The germline V gene has CDR1 MNHEY and CDR2 SVGAGI. The CDR3 nucleotides are TGTGCCAGCAGTTACTCGACAGGGGCCTTCTATGGCTACACCTTC. Protein: CASSYSTGAFYGYTF.

The rearrangement links TRBV4-1 to TRBJ2-5, with TRBD2 matching over 8 bases. V shed 1 base, J shed 9 bases, and the junction held 10 bases outside the gene matches. CDR3 size: 15 residues. Germline CDR1 and CDR2: MGHRA and YSYEKL. The CDR3, as DNA: TGCGCCAGCAGCCAAGGGGCGGGGGGACGCGTGTCCCAGTACTTC. Amino acids: CASSQGAGGRVSQYF.

This clone was seen just once. The chain employs TRBV30 and TRBJ1-1; unclear D gene. CDR1 and CDR2 (germline): GTSNPN, SVGIG (reference sequence). CDR3 size: 12 residues. The V end lost 3 bases, the J end lost 5 bases, and 10 bases lay between the germline ends. CDR3 protein: CAWSLDRTEAFF. CDR3 in DNA: TGTGCCTGGAGCCTAGATCGGACTGAAGCTTTCTTT. The full variable domain, in which reference TRBV30 and TRBJ1-1 provide the parts outside the CDR3, is SQTIHQWPATLVQPVGSPLSLECTVEGTSNPNLYWYRQAAGRGLQLLFYSVGIGQISSEVPQNLSASRPQDRQFILSSKKLLLSDSGFYLCAWSLDRTEAFFGQGTRLTVV.

This rearrangement joins TRBV9 to TRBJ1-2; D is perhaps TRBD1 (6 bases). The CDR3 contains 13 residues. V was cut by 0 bases and J by 3 bases, with 6 bases left in between. Germline CDR1 and CDR2: SGDLS and YYNGEE. CDR3 sequence reads: CASSVGQDYGYTF. CDR3 nucleotide sequence: TGTGCCAGCAGCGTAGGACAGGACTATGGCTACACCTTC.

The chain combines TRBV27 with TRBJ2-2; maybe TRBD2 (6 bases). The germline V gene has CDR1 MNHEY and CDR2 SMNVEV (reference sequence). V lost 2 bases and J 6 bases, leaving 13 bases between the germline ends. The CDR3 contains 15 residues. CDR3 nucleotide sequence: TGTGCCAGCAGTTTAGCCAGGAGGGCTCCCGGGGAGCTGTTTTTT. Translating gives CASSLARRAPGELFF.

This chain connects TRBV5-4 to TRBJ2-6; unclear D gene. This CDR3 contains 16 residues. Germline V lookup: CDR1 SGHNT, CDR2 YYREEE (reference sequence). Trimming removed 2 bases from V and 0 bases from J, with 9 bases in between. CDR3 amino acids: CASSFPIDSGANVLTF. In nucleotides, the CDR3 is TGTGCCAGCAGCTTTCCCATAGACTCTGGGGCCAACGTCCTGACTTTC.

This chain connects TRBV7-9 to TRBJ1-6; D ambiguous. V was trimmed by 2 bases and J by 7 bases, leaving 12 bases between them. Per germline, CDR1 SEHNR and CDR2 FQNEAQ (reference sequence). This CDR3 contains 15 residues. This CDR3 reads CASSLSSGGNSPLHF. CDR3 sequence (DNA): TGTGCCAGCAGCTTAAGTTCTGGAGGGAATTCACCCCTCCACTTT.

The genes are TRBV3-1 (or the pseudogene TRBV3-2) and TRBJ2-3, with TRBD2 matching 7 bases. CDR1 and CDR2 from the germline V gene are LGHDT and YNNKEL (reference sequence). CDR3 size: 14 residues. With V trimmed by 2 bases and J by 6 bases, 5 bases remained unmatched. CDR3 nucleotide sequence: TGTGCCAGCAGCCAAATACTAGCGAAGGATACGCAGTATTTT. This translates into CASSQILAKDTQYF.

The rearrangement uses TRBV5-5 and TRBJ1-4; D unresolved. The V and J ends lost 4 bases and 6 bases respectively, with 19 bases between them. Germline V gene sequence: CDR1 SGHKS, CDR2 YYEKEE (reference sequence). This CDR3 comprises 16 residues. CDR3 sequence (DNA): TGTGCCAGCAGCGGGCTCACTTCGTTGGATGATGAAAAACTGTTTTTT. Protein product: CASSGLTSLDDEKLFF.

The rearrangement uses TRBV11-2 and TRBJ2-3; 9 bases fit TRBD2. Germline lookup yields CDR1 SGHAT and CDR2 FQNNGV. The CDR3 runs to 16 residues. The V gene end was trimmed by 5 bases and the J gene end by 1 base; junction bases not matched to a gene: 7. The CDR3 loop is CASSRGGRGGTDTQYF. The CDR3 region has the DNA TGTGCCAGCAGCCGGGGCGGGAGGGGTGGCACAGATACGCAGTATTTT.

The chain is built from TRBV4-2 and TRBJ1-3, with TRBD1 matching 9 bases. Per germline, CDR1 LGHNA and CDR2 YNFKEQ. V lost 0 bases to trimming and J lost 4 bases; unmatched junction nucleotides: 7. The CDR3 has 17 amino acids. Here the CDR3 DNA reads TGTGCCAGCAGCCAAGATCTGGACAGGGGATCAGGAAACACCATATATTTT. Protein: CASSQDLDRGSGNTIYF.

V usage is TRBV29-1 and J usage is TRBJ2-2; TRBD1 aligns across 7 bases. This CDR3 region has 15 residues. Losses at the gene ends were 5 bases for V and 1 base for J; bases not matched to a gene: 7. Germline lookup yields CDR1 SQVTM and CDR2 ANQGSEA. The CDR3 DNA reads TGCAGCGTTTCCAGGGGGATCGGGAACACCGGGGAGCTGTTTTTT. Its translation: CSVSRGIGNTGELFF.